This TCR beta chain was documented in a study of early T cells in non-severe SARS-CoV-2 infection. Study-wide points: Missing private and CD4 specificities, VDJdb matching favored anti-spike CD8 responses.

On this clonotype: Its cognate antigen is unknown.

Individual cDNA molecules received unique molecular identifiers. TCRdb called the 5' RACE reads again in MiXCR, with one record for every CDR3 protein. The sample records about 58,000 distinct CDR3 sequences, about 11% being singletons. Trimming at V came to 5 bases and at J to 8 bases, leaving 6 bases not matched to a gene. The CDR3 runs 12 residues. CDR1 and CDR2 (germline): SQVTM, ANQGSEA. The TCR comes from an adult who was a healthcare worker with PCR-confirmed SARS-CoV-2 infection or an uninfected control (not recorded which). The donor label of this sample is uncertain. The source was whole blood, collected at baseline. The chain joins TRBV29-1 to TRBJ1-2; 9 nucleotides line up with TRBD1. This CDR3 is CSVIQGAEGYTF. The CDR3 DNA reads TGCAGCGTTATACAGGGGGCGGAAGGCTACACCTTC. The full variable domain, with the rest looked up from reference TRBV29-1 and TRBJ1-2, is SAVISQKPSRDICQRGTSLTIQCQVDSQVTMMFWYRQQPGQSLTLIATANQGSEATYESGFVIDKFPISRPNLTFSTLTVSNMSPEDSSIYLCSVIQGAEGYTFGSGTRLTVV.